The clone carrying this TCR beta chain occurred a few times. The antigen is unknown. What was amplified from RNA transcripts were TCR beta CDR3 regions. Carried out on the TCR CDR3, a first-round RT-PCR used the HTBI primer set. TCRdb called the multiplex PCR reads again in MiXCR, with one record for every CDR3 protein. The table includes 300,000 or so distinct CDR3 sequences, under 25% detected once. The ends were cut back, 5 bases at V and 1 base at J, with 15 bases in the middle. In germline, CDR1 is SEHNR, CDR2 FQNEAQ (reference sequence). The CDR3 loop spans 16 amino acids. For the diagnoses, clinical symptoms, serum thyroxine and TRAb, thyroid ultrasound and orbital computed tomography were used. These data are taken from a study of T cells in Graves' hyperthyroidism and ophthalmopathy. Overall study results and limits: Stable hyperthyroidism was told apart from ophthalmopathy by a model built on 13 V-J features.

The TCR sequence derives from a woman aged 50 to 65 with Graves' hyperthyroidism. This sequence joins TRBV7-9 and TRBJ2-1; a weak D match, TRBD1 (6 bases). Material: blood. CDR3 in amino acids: CASSRIQGESYNEQFF. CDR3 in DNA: TGTGCCAGCAGCCGAATACAGGGTGAATCCTACAATGAGCAGTTCTTC.